Below are 6 T cell receptor beta chains sequenced from a single sample in a study of CD8 T cells in Susac syndrome. When the RNA was reverse transcribed, random hexamers were used with an input of roughly 0.5 to 1 ug. A single record per CDR3 protein comes from TCRdb applying MiXCR to the immunoSEQ multiplex PCR reads. The sample contains roughly 200,000 distinct CDR3 sequences, about 95% of which appear only once. Sequenced input: CD4+ T cells from PBMCs. These receptors were taken from a human donor in good health.

This chain connects TRBV7-9 to TRBJ2-1; a weak D match, TRBD1 (5 bases). Per the germline V gene, CDR1 is SEHNR and CDR2 is FQNEAQ (reference sequence). This CDR3 is 13 amino acids long. The V end was cut by 6 bases, the J end by 9 bases, with 15 bases between. The DNA of the CDR3 is TGTGCCAGCAGACCGACGTGGGGCAGTGAGCAGTTCTTC. Its protein product is CASRPTWGSEQFF.

The rearrangement links TRBV7-6 to TRBJ2-2; tentative D call: TRBD1 (5 bases). V was pared by 3 bases and J by 6 bases, with 11 bases between. This CDR3 is 14 amino acids long. The V gene's germline CDR1 is SGHVS and CDR2 FNYEAQ. The CDR3: CASSFAIGAGELFF. DNA of the CDR3: TGTGCCAGCAGCTTTGCCATAGGGGCCGGGGAGCTGTTTTTT.

The chain couples TRBV7-9 to TRBJ1-1; D remains unclear. The germline CDR1 and CDR2 sequences are SEHNR and FQNEAQ (reference sequence). The CDR3 is made up of 12 amino acids. Trimming took off 1 base at V and 8 bases at J, with 8 bases between the two ends. CDR3 sequence reads: CASSLVSREAFF. CDR3 nucleotide sequence: TGTGCCAGCAGCTTAGTATCGAGGGAAGCTTTCTTT. Full variable domain (missing parts from reference TRBV7-9 and TRBJ1-1): DTGVSQNPRHKITKRGQNVTFRCDPISEHNRLYWYRQTLGQGPEFLTYFQNEAQLEKSRLLSDRFSAERPKGSFSTLEIQRTEQGDSAMYLCASSLVSREAFFGQGTRLTVV.

The genes are TRBV7-3 and TRBJ2-1, with 8 nucleotides matching TRBD1. Germline CDR1 reads SGHTA; CDR2 reads FQGTGA. The V segment lost 6 bases and the J segment 5 bases; nucleotides outside the gene matches: 3. The CDR3 covers 13 residues. CDR3 amino acids: CASSYRGDNEQFF. CDR3 coding DNA: TGTGCCAGCAGTTACAGGGGGGACAATGAGCAGTTCTTC.

The V call is TRBV7-2, the J call TRBJ2-3; no firm D call. CDR1 and CDR2 from the germline V gene are SGHTA and FQGNSA. This CDR3 is 14 amino acids long. The V gene lost 2 bases and the J gene lost 6 bases, with 12 bases spanning the gap. The CDR3 loop is CASSLTPDIDTQYF. CDR3 bases: TGTGCCAGCAGCTTAACCCCTGATATCGATACGCAGTATTTT.

The chain carries TRBV30 and TRBJ2-5, with TRBD2 identical over 7 bases. Germline CDR1 is GTSNPN and CDR2 is SVGIG (reference sequence). Losses at the gene ends were 1 base for V and 0 bases for J; bases not matched to a gene: 5. The CDR3 has 15 amino acids. The CDR3 here is CAWSGELAHQETQYF. In nucleotides, the CDR3 is TGTGCCTGGAGTGGAGAACTAGCGCACCAAGAGACCCAGTACTTC.